Following are 4 T cell receptor beta chains from one sample sequenced in a study of T cell repertoires in aging, cancer and after chemotherapy. Multiplex touch-down PCR with TRB-A/B primers amplified rearranged V-D-J TRB sequences. In TCRdb, the multiplex PCR reads were re-called with MiXCR into one record per CDR3 protein. The sample has under 9,500 distinct CDR3 sequences, over 50% seen once. TCR beta rearrangements were amplified from peripheral blood genomic DNA. Sequenced sample: blood. These receptors were obtained from a human donor in good health.

The chain is built from TRBV7-6 and TRBJ2-1; D call uncertain. The assigned J gene may be wrong: the sequence end matches TRBJ2-7 better. The CDR3 has 15 amino acids. Germline CDR1 SGHVS, CDR2 FNYEAQ. In DNA form, the CDR3 reads TGTGCCAGCAGCTTAGTAGGTGGCGGACCGTACGAGCAGTACTTC. This sequence encodes CASSLVGGGPYEQYF.

The rearrangement links TRBV30 to TRBJ2-5; D call uncertain. The CDR3 loop spans 13 amino acids. Deletions cut 2 bases from V and 1 base from J, with 8 bases between. Looked up from germline, CDR1 is GTSNPN and CDR2 is SVGIG (reference sequence). The CDR3 protein is CAWSKQIQETQYF. CDR3 sequence (DNA): TGTGCCTGGAGTAAACAGATCCAAGAGACCCAGTACTTC.

The rearrangement uses TRBV6-2 or TRBV6-3 and TRBJ1-1; 7 nucleotides agree with TRBD1. The CDR3 runs 17 residues. Per germline, CDR1 MNHEY and CDR2 SVGEGT. The J segment lost 1 base and the V segment lost 2 bases, leaving 10 bases of the junction unmatched. CDR3 region: CASSYGGQGVANTEAFF. CDR3 DNA sequence: TGTGCCAGCAGTTACGGGGGGCAGGGGGTCGCGAACACTGAAGCTTTCTTT.

This chain uses TRBV6-5 with TRBJ2-1, with 12 nucleotides matching TRBD2. With 5 bases clipped from V and 3 bases from J, the junction kept 8 bases outside the gene matches. Germline V gives CDR1 MNHEY, CDR2 SVGAGI. The CDR3 totals 17 residues. CDR3 loop: CASSPRLAGVFYNEQFF. The CDR3 DNA follows: TGTGCCAGCAGTCCGAGACTAGCGGGAGTGTTCTACAATGAGCAGTTCTTC.